The entry that follows covers one T cell receptor beta chain sequence. This sample is drawn from a study of CD8+ T cells in alopecia areata. Extraction of RNA preceded its reverse transcription into cDNA, which served as the sequencing template. Method: immunoSEQ multiplex PCR; TCRdb's copy keeps in-frame clones and lacks some. The table records about 97,000 clones, 41% of them present only once. Germline CDR1 is SGHRS and CDR2 is YFSETQ. The CDR3 loop spans 15 amino acids. Trimming cost V 3 bases and J 7 bases; bases outside gene matches: 9. Sequencing input: CD4+ T cells sorted from blood. The TCR sequence derives from a human donor with alopecia areata. The chain couples TRBV5-1 to TRBJ2-1; 8 bases agree with TRBD2. The CDR3 reads CASSSAGGRINEQFF. The CDR3 DNA reads as TGCGCCAGCAGCTCGGCCGGCGGGAGGATAAATGAGCAGTTCTTC.